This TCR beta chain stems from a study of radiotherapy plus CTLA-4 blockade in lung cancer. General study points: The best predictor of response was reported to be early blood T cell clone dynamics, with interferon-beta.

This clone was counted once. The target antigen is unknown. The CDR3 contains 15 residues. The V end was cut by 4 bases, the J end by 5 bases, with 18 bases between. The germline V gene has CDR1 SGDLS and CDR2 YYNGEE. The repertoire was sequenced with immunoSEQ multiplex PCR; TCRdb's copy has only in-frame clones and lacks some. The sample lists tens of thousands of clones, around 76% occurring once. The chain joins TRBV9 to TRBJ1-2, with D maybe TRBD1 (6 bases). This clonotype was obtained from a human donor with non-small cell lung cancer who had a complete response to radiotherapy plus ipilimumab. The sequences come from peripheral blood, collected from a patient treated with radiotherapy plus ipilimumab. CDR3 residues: CASSKMRSTGYGYTF. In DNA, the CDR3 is TGTGCCAGCAGCAAGATGCGGTCCACAGGGTATGGCTACACCTTC.